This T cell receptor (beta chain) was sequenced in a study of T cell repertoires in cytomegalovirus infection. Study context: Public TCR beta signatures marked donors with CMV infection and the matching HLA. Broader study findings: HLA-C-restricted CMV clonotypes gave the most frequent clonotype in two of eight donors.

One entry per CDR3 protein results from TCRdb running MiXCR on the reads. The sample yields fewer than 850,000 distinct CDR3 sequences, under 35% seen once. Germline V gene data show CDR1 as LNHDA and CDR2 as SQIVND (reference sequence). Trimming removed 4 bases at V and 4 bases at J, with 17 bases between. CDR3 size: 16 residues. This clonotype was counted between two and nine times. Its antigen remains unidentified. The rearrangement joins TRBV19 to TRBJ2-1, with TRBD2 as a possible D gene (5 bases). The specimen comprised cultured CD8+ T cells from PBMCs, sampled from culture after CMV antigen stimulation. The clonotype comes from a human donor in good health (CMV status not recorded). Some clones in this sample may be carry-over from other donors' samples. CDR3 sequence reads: CASSTASTSPYNEQFF. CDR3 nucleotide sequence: TGTGCCAGTAGTACGGCTAGCACGTCTCCGTACAATGAGCAGTTCTTC.